This T cell receptor beta chain appears in the sequencing data of a study of control samples from healthy donors and cancer patients. Germline values: CDR1 SEHNR, CDR2 FQNEAQ (reference sequence). The CDR3 covers 14 residues. V dropped 5 bases and J dropped 6 bases, with 13 bases sitting between them. Clones were sequenced by immunoSEQ multiplex PCR, and TCRdb holds only the in-frame ones, with some missing. This sample has fewer than 110,000 clones, with roughly 90% found just once. The TCR originated in a man aged 60-69 years with lung cancer. The chain couples TRBV7-9 to TRBJ1-4; D gene unclear. Source material: PBMCs. The chain's CDR3 is CASSPALADEKLFF. CDR3 in DNA: TGTGCCAGCAGCCCGGCCCTTGCTGATGAAAAACTGTTTTTT.